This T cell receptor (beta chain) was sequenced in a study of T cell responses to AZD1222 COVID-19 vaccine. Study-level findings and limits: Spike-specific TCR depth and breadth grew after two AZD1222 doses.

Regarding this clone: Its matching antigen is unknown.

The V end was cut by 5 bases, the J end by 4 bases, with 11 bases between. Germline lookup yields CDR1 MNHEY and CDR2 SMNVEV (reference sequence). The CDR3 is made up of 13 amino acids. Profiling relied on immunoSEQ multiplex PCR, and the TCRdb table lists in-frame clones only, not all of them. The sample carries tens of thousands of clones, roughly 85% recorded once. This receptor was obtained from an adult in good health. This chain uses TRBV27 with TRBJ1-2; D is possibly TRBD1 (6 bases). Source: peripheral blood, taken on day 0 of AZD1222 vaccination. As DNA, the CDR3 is TGTGCCAGCAGTCCAACAGGGCCCTATGGCTACACCTTC. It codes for CASSPTGPYGYTF.